Following are 16 T cell receptor beta chains from one sample sequenced in a study of siplizumab effects on memory and regulatory T cells (dated by TCRdb to the late 2010s). Libraries were constructed by the immunoSEQ multiplex PCR assay. Drawn from immuneACCESS, this table holds only the in-frame rearrangements with V and J called that TCRdb kept. Clones are partly lost; checked studies trace under half to an unresolved V gene and leave the rest unexplained. The sample table contains more than 95,000 clones; only one count was recorded for 90% to 95% of them. The top ten clones comprise less than 0.35% of the sample. Sequenced material: CD4+ T cells sorted from blood. The receptor source for this set is a human donor in good health.

This chain uses TRBV27 with TRBJ1-1; perhaps TRBD1 as D (5 bases). Trimming pared 3 bases from V and 1 base from J, leaving 9 bases between. The germline CDR1 and CDR2 sequences are MNHEY and SMNVEV (reference sequence). The CDR3 has 14 amino acids. DNA of the CDR3: TGTGCCAGCAGTTTTAGACAGCCGAACACTGAAGCTTTCTTT. Its translation is CASSFRQPNTEAFF.

The count of this clone is one. The V call is TRBV6-1, the J call TRBJ1-1; D not resolved. Trimming pared 2 bases from V and 11 bases from J, leaving 9 bases between. Per germline, CDR1 MNHNS and CDR2 SASEGT. The CDR3 is made up of 11 amino acids. The CDR3 sequence is CASSELQGAFF. As DNA, the CDR3 is TGTGCCAGCAGTGAACTCCAAGGCGCTTTCTTT.

The rearrangement uses TRBV30 and TRBJ2-5; D remains ambiguous. Trimming removed 0 bases at V and 5 bases at J, with 7 bases between. The CDR3 spans 12 residues. Germline CDR1 and CDR2: GTSNPN and SVGIG (reference sequence). CDR3 in amino acids: CAWSVLGETQYF. Here the CDR3 DNA reads TGTGCCTGGAGTGTTTTGGGGGAGACCCAGTACTTC.

This sequence joins TRBV7-8 and TRBJ2-2; 7 positions agree with TRBD1. The length of the CDR3 is 14 residues. CDR1 and CDR2 from the germline V gene are SGHVS and FQNEAQ. V was clipped by 5 bases and J by 5 bases; unmatched bases: 5. Here the CDR3 reads CASSQGDPTGELFF. CDR3 bases: TGTGCCAGCAGCCAGGGGGACCCTACCGGGGAGCTGTTTTTT.

The chain links TRBV7-2 to TRBJ2-2; 8 bases are a match to TRBD1. Germline CDR1 SGHTA, CDR2 FQGNSA. V gave up 0 bases and J gave up 8 bases; unmatched junction bases: 5. This CDR3 comprises 15 residues. CDR3 sequence (DNA): TGTGCCAGCAGCTTAGCTGCAGGGGGCGGTGGGGAGCTGTTTTTT. Its translation is CASSLAAGGGGELFF. Looking up the rest from reference TRBV7-2 and TRBJ2-2 gives the full variable domain: GAGVSQSPSNKVTEKGKDVELRCDPISGHTALYWYRQSLGQGLEFLIYFQGNSAPDKSGLPSDRFSAERTGGSVSTLTIQRTQQEDSAVYLCASSLAAGGGGELFFGEGSRLTVL.

The table lists this clone with a few counts. CDR3 bases: TGTGCCAGCAGTTACACAGTGGGGTCCTACGAGCAGTACTTC. Its translation: CASSYTVGSYEQYF. V usage is TRBV6-5 and J usage is TRBJ2-7, with no clear D. Trimming pared 2 bases from V and 1 base from J, leaving 9 bases between. This CDR3 contains 14 residues. CDR1 and CDR2 from the germline V gene are MNHEY and SVGAGI.

V is TRBV19 and J is TRBJ1-2; 12 bases are shared with TRBD1. The CDR3 totals 12 residues. The germline V gene encodes CDR1 LNHDA and CDR2 SQIVND (reference sequence). V was pared by 6 bases and J by 13 bases, with 6 bases of the junction left unmatched. The CDR3 spells CASRSGTGGPTF. The CDR3 DNA reads TGTGCCAGTAGGTCCGGGACAGGGGGCCCCACCTTC.

This rearrangement joins TRBV5-1 to TRBJ1-1; D is perhaps TRBD1 (5 bases). CDR1 is SGHRS, CDR2 YFSETQ, per germline. V dropped 6 bases and J dropped 2 bases, with 11 bases sitting between them. The CDR3 has 13 residues. In nucleotides, the CDR3 is TGCGCCAGCAAGGGGCCGGTAAACACTGAAGCTTTCTTT. The encoded protein is CASKGPVNTEAFF.

The chain couples TRBV10-2 to TRBJ1-3; D unresolved. Germline loops: CDR1 WSHSY, CDR2 SAAADI. V was cut by 7 bases and J by 0 bases, with 13 bases left in between. There are 15 residues in the CDR3. CDR3 sequence: CASTSWNLSGNTIYF. CDR3 nucleotide sequence: TGCGCCAGCACAAGTTGGAACCTCTCTGGAAACACCATATATTTT.

The chain combines TRBV30 with TRBJ1-5; tentative D call: TRBD1 (5 bases). V was clipped by 1 base and J by 11 bases, with 9 bases between them. CDR1 is GTSNPN, CDR2 SVGIG, per germline (reference sequence). This CDR3 has 11 amino acids. CDR3 sequence: CAWSGGLTQHF. CDR3 bases: TGTGCCTGGAGTGGGGGGTTGACCCAGCATTTT.

This rearrangement joins TRBV6-1 to TRBJ2-3; D might be TRBD1 (6 bases). The V end lost 5 bases, the J end lost 1 base, and 13 bases lay between the germline ends. The CDR3 has 15 amino acids. Germline V gene data show CDR1 as MNHNS and CDR2 as SASEGT. CDR3 region: CASSIPGHRTDTQYF. The CDR3 DNA reads as TGTGCCAGCAGTATACCGGGACACCGCACAGATACGCAGTATTTT.

This clone was recorded a few times. This chain connects TRBV11-3 to TRBJ2-7; TRBD2 agrees at 13 bases. V shed 8 bases, J shed 6 bases, and the junction held 4 bases outside the gene matches. Germline assignment: CDR1 SGHNT and CDR2 YENEEA. The CDR3 contains 13 residues. The CDR3 sequence is CASQLAGGTEQYF. In DNA, the CDR3 is TGTGCCAGCCAACTAGCGGGAGGGACCGAGCAGTACTTC.

This chain links TRBV10-3 with TRBJ2-5, with D tentatively TRBD1 or TRBD2 (5 bases each). Trimming shortened V by 4 bases and J by 4 bases, and 16 bases separated the two germline ends. The germline V gene encodes CDR1 ENHRY and CDR2 SYGVKD. This CDR3 is 15 amino acids long. Here the CDR3 reads CAISGGGQGVETQYF. DNA for the CDR3: TGTGCCATCAGTGGGGGCGGGCAGGGAGTAGAGACCCAGTACTTC.

This rearrangement joins TRBV7-3 to TRBJ2-7; 12 nucleotides agree with TRBD1. Looked up from germline, CDR1 is SGHTA and CDR2 is FQGTGA. The CDR3 is 15 amino acids. V lost 5 bases to trimming and J lost 5 bases; unmatched junction nucleotides: 7. The CDR3 reads CASSPGTGGIHEQYF. DNA of the CDR3: TGTGCCAGCAGCCCCGGGACAGGGGGCATCCACGAGCAGTACTTC.

The rearrangement links TRBV27 to TRBJ2-7; D gene uncertain. Germline V gives CDR1 MNHEY, CDR2 SMNVEV (reference sequence). Between the trimmed V and J ends, which lost 2 bases and 1 base, there was a span of 6 bases. The CDR3 sequence is 13 residues long. CDR3 sequence: CASSLISSYEQYF. The CDR3 nucleotides are TGTGCCAGCAGTTTAATCAGTTCCTACGAGCAGTACTTC.

The rearrangement links TRBV19 to TRBJ2-1; 9 nucleotides agree with TRBD2. Trimming cost V 3 bases and J 7 bases; bases outside gene matches: 7. The CDR3 is 15 residues long. CDR1 is LNHDA, CDR2 SQIVND, per germline (reference sequence). CDR3 protein: CASSMAASGTNEQFF. The CDR3 nucleotides are TGTGCCAGTAGTATGGCGGCTAGCGGGACTAATGAGCAGTTCTTC.